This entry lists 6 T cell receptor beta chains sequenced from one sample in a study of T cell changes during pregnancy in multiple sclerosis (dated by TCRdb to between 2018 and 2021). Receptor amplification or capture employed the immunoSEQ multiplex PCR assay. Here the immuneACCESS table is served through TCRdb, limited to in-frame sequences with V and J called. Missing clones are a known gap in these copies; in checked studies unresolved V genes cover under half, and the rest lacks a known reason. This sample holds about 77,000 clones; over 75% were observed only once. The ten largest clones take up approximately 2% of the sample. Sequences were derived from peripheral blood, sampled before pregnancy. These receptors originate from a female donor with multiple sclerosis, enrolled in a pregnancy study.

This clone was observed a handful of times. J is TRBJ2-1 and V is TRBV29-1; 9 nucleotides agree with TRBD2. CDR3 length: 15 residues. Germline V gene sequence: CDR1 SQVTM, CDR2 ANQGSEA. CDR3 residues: CSAMGGGGISDEQFF. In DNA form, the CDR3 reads TGCTCCGCAATGGGCGGGGGGGGTATTAGCGATGAGCAGTTCTTC.

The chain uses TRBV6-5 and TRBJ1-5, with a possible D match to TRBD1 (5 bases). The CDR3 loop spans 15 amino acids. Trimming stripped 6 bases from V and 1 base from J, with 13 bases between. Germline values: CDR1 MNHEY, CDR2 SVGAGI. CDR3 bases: TGTGCCAGCAGCCGGGGACTTCTAAGCAATCAGCCCCAGCATTTT. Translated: CASSRGLLSNQPQHF.

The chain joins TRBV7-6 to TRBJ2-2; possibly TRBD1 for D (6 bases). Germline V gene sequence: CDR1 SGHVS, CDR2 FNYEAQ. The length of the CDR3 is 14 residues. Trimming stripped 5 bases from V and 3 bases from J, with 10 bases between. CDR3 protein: CASSQRTDTGELFF. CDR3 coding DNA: TGTGCCAGCAGCCAGCGGACAGACACCGGGGAGCTGTTTTTT.

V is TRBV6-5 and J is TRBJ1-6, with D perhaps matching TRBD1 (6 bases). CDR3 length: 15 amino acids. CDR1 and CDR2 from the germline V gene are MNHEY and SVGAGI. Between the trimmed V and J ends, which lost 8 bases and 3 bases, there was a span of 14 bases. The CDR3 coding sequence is TGTGCCAGCCTCCAGGGGACCCTCTATAATTCACCCCTCCACTTT. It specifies CASLQGTLYNSPLHF.

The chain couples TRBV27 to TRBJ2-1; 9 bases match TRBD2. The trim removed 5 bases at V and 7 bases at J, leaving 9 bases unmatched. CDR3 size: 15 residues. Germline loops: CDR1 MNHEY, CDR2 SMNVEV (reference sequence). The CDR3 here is CASSPGVAGVNEQFF. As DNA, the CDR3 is TGTGCCAGCAGTCCAGGTGTAGCGGGGGTGAATGAGCAGTTCTTC.

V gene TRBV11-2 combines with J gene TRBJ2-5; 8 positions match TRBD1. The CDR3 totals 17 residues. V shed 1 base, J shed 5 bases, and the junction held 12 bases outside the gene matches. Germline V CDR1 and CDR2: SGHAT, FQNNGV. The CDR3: CASSLGGDRWRAETQYF. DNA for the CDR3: TGTGCCAGCAGCTTAGGGGGGGACAGGTGGCGCGCGGAGACCCAGTACTTC. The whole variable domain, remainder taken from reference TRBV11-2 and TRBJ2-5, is EAGVAQSPRYKIIEKRQSVAFWCNPISGHATLYWYQQILGQGPKLLIQFQNNGVVDDSQLPKDRFSAERLKGVDSTLKIQPAKLEDSAVYLCASSLGGDRWRAETQYFGPGTRLLVL.